The 29 T cell receptor beta chains below all came from one sample that was sequenced in a study of cytomegalovirus exposure and HLA in healthy donors. Primers for the PCR totalled 60 Vbeta and 13 Jbeta. Clones were sequenced by immunoSEQ multiplex PCR, and TCRdb holds only the in-frame ones, with some missing. The sample lists 120,000 to 150,000 clones; 65% to 85% were seen once. The source material was PBMCs. The receptors derive from a woman in her forties in good health and CMV-seropositive.

The gene calls are TRBV2 and TRBJ1-4, with D perhaps TRBD1 (6 bases). Trimming stripped 7 bases from V and 5 bases from J, with 11 bases between. Germline V CDR1 and CDR2: SNHLY, FYNNEI. The CDR3 runs 13 residues. Here the CDR3 reads CASMWTVNEKLFF. The CDR3 nucleotides are TGTGCCAGCATGTGGACAGTAAATGAAAAACTGTTTTTT.

The chain is built from TRBV30 and TRBJ2-5, with D possibly TRBD2 on 5 matching bases. Trimming took 2 bases from V and 4 from J, leaving 8 bases between them. This CDR3 region has 12 residues. Germline lookup yields CDR1 GTSNPN and CDR2 SVGIG (reference sequence). CDR3 sequence reads: CAWSTGSETQYF. CDR3 DNA: TGTGCCTGGAGTACGGGGTCAGAGACCCAGTACTTC.

V and J are TRBV7-9 and TRBJ2-6; 7 nucleotides agree with TRBD1. The CDR3 contains 16 residues. Trimming removed 3 bases from V and 5 bases from J; junction bases left unmatched: 7. CDR1 and CDR2 (germline): SEHNR, FQNEAQ (reference sequence). CDR3 in DNA: TGTGCCAGCAGCTTCGGGACAGCACCTCGGGCCAACGTCCTGACTTTC. It specifies CASSFGTAPRANVLTF.

This chain uses TRBV5-1 with TRBJ2-7, with D uncertain. Germline-derived CDR1 and CDR2 are SGHRS and YFSETQ. V gave up 0 bases and J gave up 5 bases, with 12 bases separating them. The CDR3 spans 14 residues. CDR3 coding DNA: TGCGCCAGCAGCTTGGGGCTAGAAAGCCACGAGCAGTACTTC. Translation: CASSLGLESHEQYF.

V gene TRBV25-1 combines with J gene TRBJ2-1; 9 bases align to TRBD1. Germline loops: CDR1 MGHDK, CDR2 SYGVNS. The CDR3 totals 17 residues. J gave up 9 bases and V 4 bases, and 16 bases lay outside the gene matches. DNA of the CDR3: TGTGCCAGCAGTGCACTTCCCGGGACAGGGCCCATGGGTGAGCAGTTCTTC. Translated: CASSALPGTGPMGEQFF.

The chain is built from TRBV7-3 and TRBJ1-2; 9 nucleotides match TRBD1. The length of the CDR3 is 14 residues. Germline V gene data show CDR1 as SGHTA and CDR2 as FQGTGA. The trim removed 5 bases at V and 3 bases at J, leaving 4 bases unmatched. The DNA of the CDR3 is TGTGCCAGCAGCGGGGGACAGGGACACTATGGCTACACCTTC. It is translated as CASSGGQGHYGYTF.

CDR3 sequence (DNA): TGTGCCATCAGCCCGGGACAGGGGGAGGTCTATGGCTACACCTTC. Amino acids: CAISPGQGEVYGYTF. This sequence joins TRBV10-3 and TRBJ1-2, with 11 bases aligning to TRBD1. This CDR3 has 15 residues. Germline trimming cut 6 bases from V and 4 bases from J; bases unmatched to any gene: 7. Germline loops: CDR1 ENHRY, CDR2 SYGVKD.

The chain uses TRBV4-1 and TRBJ2-1; 13 bases agree with TRBD2. The CDR3 totals 17 residues. V was pared by 4 bases and J by 7 bases, with 10 bases of the junction left unmatched. The V gene's germline CDR1 is MGHRA and CDR2 YSYEKL. The CDR3 sequence: CASSRLAGGLKKNEQFF. Written as DNA, the CDR3 is TGCGCCAGCAGCCGACTAGCGGGGGGCCTTAAGAAGAATGAGCAGTTCTTC.

This chain connects TRBV28 to TRBJ1-5, with TRBD1 matching over 7 bases. CDR1 and CDR2 from the germline V gene are MDHEN and SYDVKM. The V and J ends lost 4 bases and 3 bases, in that order; junction bases with no gene match: 6. CDR3 size: 15 residues. CDR3 sequence reads: CASSSGQASNQPQHF. The DNA of the CDR3 is TGTGCCAGCAGTTCAGGACAGGCGTCCAATCAGCCCCAGCATTTT.

The CDR3: CASSLTEDRAGNTIYF. CDR3 coding DNA: TGTGCCAGCAGCCTAACGGAGGACAGGGCTGGAAACACCATATATTTT. The rearrangement uses TRBV28 and TRBJ1-3, with 8 bases aligning to TRBD1. Looked up from germline, CDR1 is MDHEN and CDR2 is SYDVKM. V gave up 6 bases and J gave up 2 bases; unmatched junction bases: 9. This CDR3 spans 16 amino acids.

The chain is built from TRBV19 and TRBJ2-1, with D unresolved. V was shortened by 0 bases and J by 12 bases, with 6 bases between the two germline ends. This CDR3 is built from 11 residues. CDR1 and CDR2 from the germline V gene are LNHDA and SQIVND (reference sequence). The CDR3 spells CASSIDGGQFF. The CDR3 coding sequence is TGTGCCAGTAGTATAGATGGCGGGCAGTTCTTC.

The rearrangement joins TRBV6-1 to TRBJ2-7, with TRBD1 matching over 8 bases. Losses at the gene ends were 0 bases for V and 4 bases for J; bases not matched to a gene: 5. The CDR3 is 15 amino acids. Germline-derived CDR1 and CDR2 are MNHNS and SASEGT. The CDR3 bases are TGTGCCAGCAGTGAAGCGGGAACAGGGGGGTACGAGCAGTACTTC. Protein sequence: CASSEAGTGGYEQYF.

This chain joins TRBV11-2 and TRBJ2-5; 8 nucleotides match TRBD2. The germline V gene has CDR1 SGHAT and CDR2 FQNNGV. V lost 5 bases to trimming and J lost 4 bases; unmatched junction nucleotides: 9. This CDR3 has 15 residues. The CDR3 DNA reads as TGTGCCAGCAGCCCCGTGGGACTAGGATCAGAGACCCAGTACTTC. Protein: CASSPVGLGSETQYF. Full variable domain (outside the CDR3, taken from reference TRBV11-2 and TRBJ2-5): EAGVAQSPRYKIIEKRQSVAFWCNPISGHATLYWYQQILGQGPKLLIQFQNNGVVDDSQLPKDRFSAERLKGVDSTLKIQPAKLEDSAVYLCASSPVGLGSETQYFGPGTRLLVL.

Points on this clone: Sequence at one end of the junction differs from germline and may be a read error. CDR3 region: CSSSLNGQGKYEQYF. For the CDR3, the DNA is TGTTCCAGCAGCTTAAATGGGCAGGGCAAGTACGAGCAGTACTTC. This chain connects TRBV7-9 to TRBJ2-7; perhaps TRBD1 as D (5 bases). Germline CDR1 and CDR2: SEHNR and FQNEAQ (reference sequence). The CDR3 covers 15 residues.

The chain recombines TRBV6-5 with TRBJ1-6; no firm D call. The CDR3 has 14 residues. V was cut by 5 bases and J by 5 bases, with 10 bases left in between. Germline CDR1 reads MNHEY; CDR2 reads SVGAGI. The CDR3 sequence: CASSPWTNNSPLHF. As DNA, the CDR3 is TGTGCCAGCAGTCCATGGACTAATAATTCACCCCTCCACTTT.

The rearrangement links TRBV18 to TRBJ2-3, with 8 positions matching TRBD2. V lost 1 base, J lost 6 bases, and 9 bases stayed unmatched. The CDR3 spans 16 residues. CDR1 is KGHSH, CDR2 LQKENI, per germline. The CDR3, as DNA: TGTGCCAGCTCACCACTAATTCGGACTAGCAGTGATACGCAGTATTTT. It yields the protein CASSPLIRTSSDTQYF.

The V gene is TRBV7-9, the J gene TRBJ2-7; D perhaps matches TRBD2 (5 bases). The CDR3 extends over 15 amino acids. Trimming took off 1 base at V and 0 bases at J, with 10 bases between the two ends. The germline gives CDR1 SEHNR, CDR2 FQNEAQ (reference sequence). The CDR3 sequence: CASSLGSTSSYEQYF. As DNA, the CDR3 is TGTGCCAGCAGCTTAGGGTCTACTAGCTCCTACGAGCAGTACTTC. The entire variable domain, with the rest obtained from reference TRBV7-9 and TRBJ2-7, is as follows: DTGVSQNPRHKITKRGQNVTFRCDPISEHNRLYWYRQTLGQGPEFLTYFQNEAQLEKSRLLSDRFSAERPKGSFSTLEIQRTEQGDSAMYLCASSLGSTSSYEQYFGPGTRLTVT.

V gene TRBV7-6 combines with J gene TRBJ1-4; D call uncertain. This CDR3 has 12 residues. In germline, CDR1 is SGHVS, CDR2 FNYEAQ. V was pared by 4 bases and J by 8 bases, with 8 bases between. The CDR3 DNA reads TGTGCCAGCAGCTCCGCCGGGGAAAAACTGTTTTTT. It encodes CASSSAGEKLFF.

In its sample, this clone was seen a few times. This rearrangement joins TRBV5-1 to TRBJ2-1, with D maybe TRBD2 (6 bases). Trimming cost V 0 bases and J 2 bases, with 12 bases left between them. The CDR3 contains 16 residues. The germline CDR1 and CDR2 sequences are SGHRS and YFSETQ. DNA for the CDR3: TGCGCCAGCAGCTTGGCCGGGGGTGTAACCTACAATGAGCAGTTCTTC. This translates into CASSLAGGVTYNEQFF.

Only a few counts were recorded for this clone. The chain links TRBV19 to TRBJ1-4, with 12 nucleotides matching TRBD1. V lost 3 bases and J lost 10; bases outside the gene matches: 6. This CDR3 comprises 15 residues. Germline values: CDR1 LNHDA, CDR2 SQIVND (reference sequence). The CDR3 nucleotides read TGTGCCAGTAGTATCGGAGGGACAGGGGGCGGAAAACTGTTTTTT. This encodes CASSIGGTGGGKLFF.

This sequence joins TRBV30 and TRBJ2-7; 12 bases line up with TRBD2. The J segment lost 6 bases and the V segment lost 0 bases, leaving 9 bases of the junction unmatched. This CDR3 is built from 16 residues. Germline assignment: CDR1 GTSNPN and CDR2 SVGIG (reference sequence). Written as DNA, the CDR3 is TGTGCCTGGAGTGTTAAGGCTAGCGGGGGGGGTGGCGAGCAGTACTTC. It codes for CAWSVKASGGGGEQYF.

The chain links TRBV5-1 to TRBJ1-1; D is undetermined. Per the germline V gene, CDR1 is SGHRS and CDR2 is YFSETQ. V was clipped by 0 bases and J by 1 base, with 10 bases between them. The CDR3 loop spans 15 amino acids. The CDR3 sequence: CASSLAVEGNTEAFF. The CDR3 bases are TGCGCCAGCAGCTTGGCGGTTGAGGGGAACACTGAAGCTTTCTTT.

This clone was detected only a few times. The chain is built from TRBV5-1 and TRBJ2-5; the match to TRBD2 covers 12 bases. Germline V CDR1 and CDR2: SGHRS, YFSETQ. The CDR3 loop spans 15 amino acids. Trimming removed 4 bases from V and 2 bases from J; junction bases left unmatched: 3. The CDR3 DNA follows: TGCGCCAGCAGCCTAGCGGGGGGGCCACAAGAGACCCAGTACTTC. Translation gives CASSLAGGPQETQYF.

The chain uses TRBV28 and TRBJ1-2; D gene uncertain. CDR1 and CDR2 from the germline V gene are MDHEN and SYDVKM. CDR3 length equals 12 residues. V was cut by 5 bases and J by 5 bases, with 9 bases left in between. CDR3 loop: CASSTATYGYTF. Written as DNA, the CDR3 is TGTGCCAGCAGTACAGCCACTTATGGCTACACCTTC.

This clone showed up just a few times. The V and J genes are TRBV10-3 and TRBJ1-5, with D possibly being TRBD1 (6 bases). The CDR3 totals 13 residues. The germline gives CDR1 ENHRY, CDR2 SYGVKD. The V and J ends lost 6 bases and 1 base respectively, with 7 bases between them. CDR3 coding DNA: TGTGCCATCAGCACAGGGAGCAATCAGCCCCAGCATTTT. Protein: CAISTGSNQPQHF.

J is TRBJ1-5 and V is TRBV6-6; D call uncertain. The CDR3 runs 13 residues. The germline CDR1 and CDR2 sequences are MNHNY and SVGAGI (reference sequence). V was trimmed by 7 bases and J by 5 bases, leaving 12 bases between them. The chain's CDR3 is CASKRATDQPQHF. Here the CDR3 DNA reads TGTGCCAGCAAGAGGGCAACGGATCAGCCCCAGCATTTT.

V is TRBV9 and J is TRBJ2-3, with D maybe TRBD2 (6 bases). V shed 0 bases and J shed 2 bases, with 13 bases lying between them. Per germline, CDR1 SGDLS and CDR2 YYNGEE. The CDR3 is 16 amino acids. CDR3 nucleotides: TGTGCCAGCAGCGTAGATTCGGGGGTGTCCACAGATACGCAGTATTTT. Protein sequence: CASSVDSGVSTDTQYF.

The V call is TRBV11-1, the J call TRBJ2-1; D uncertain. This CDR3 comprises 13 residues. V shed 1 base and J shed 8 bases, with 9 bases lying between them. The V gene's germline CDR1 is SGHAT and CDR2 FQDESV (reference sequence). CDR3 sequence (DNA): TGTGCCAGCAGCTTAGGTCAGTTCTATGAGCAGTTCTTC. Amino acid sequence: CASSLGQFYEQFF.

This chain connects TRBV19 to TRBJ2-1; no definite D call. This CDR3 region has 13 residues. Germline V gives CDR1 LNHDA, CDR2 SQIVND (reference sequence). V was cut by 1 base and J by 10 bases, with 11 bases left in between. Written as DNA, the CDR3 is TGTGCCAGTAGTATAGGGCGGTCTAGAGAGCAGTTCTTC. It yields the protein CASSIGRSREQFF. Full variable domain (outside the CDR3, taken from reference TRBV19 and TRBJ2-1): DGGITQSPKYLFRKEGQNVTLSCEQNLNHDAMYWYRQDPGQGLRLIYYSQIVNDFQKGDIAEGYSVSREKKESFPLTVTSAQKNPTAFYLCASSIGRSREQFFGPGTRLTVL.